This T cell receptor (beta chain) emerged from a study of blood T cell repertoires in COVID-19. The germline gives CDR1 SGHTA, CDR2 FQGTGA. This CDR3 comprises 14 residues. The V end was cut by 1 base, the J end by 6 bases, with 11 bases between. Generated by immunoSEQ multiplex PCR, the TCRdb table keeps only in-frame clones and is missing some. The repertoire includes approximately 71,000 clones, 86% of them detected once, and 4.1% sits in the top ten. The clonotype comes from a man in his fifties or sixties with acute or convalescent COVID-19. Material for sequencing was peripheral blood. The chain combines TRBV7-3 with TRBJ2-3; D possibly corresponds to TRBD1 (5 bases). In DNA, the CDR3 is TGTGCCAGCAGCTTAAGTAGGGGTGGGGATACGCAGTATTTT. Protein: CASSLSRGGDTQYF.